This passage covers 8 T cell receptor beta chains from one sample sequenced in a study of beta chain features in type 1 diabetes (dated by TCRdb to the late 2010s). The library came from the immunoSEQ multiplex PCR assay. All of the isolated RNA was reverse transcribed with the High Capacity cDNA Reverse Transcription Kit, so expressed TCRB transcripts were sequenced. What TCRdb holds here is the immuneACCESS table cut down to in-frame rearrangements. Part of the clones is not present; checked against another copy, under half of the missing clones reflect an unresolved V gene, and the others are unexplained. The sample profile shows around 240,000 clones; over 8.5% of them were found once. Approximately 0.035% of the sample belongs to the ten largest clones. The sequenced sample consisted of naive CD4+ T cells from blood. Read against the paper, the sample's cell subset or site label means: true naive CD4+ T cells. All receptors derive from a woman in her late teens or twenties in good health.

The genes are TRBV2 and TRBJ2-3, with D maybe TRBD2 (6 bases). CDR3 length: 15 residues. The germline V gene encodes CDR1 SNHLY and CDR2 FYNNEI. The germline V and J ends were trimmed by 1 base and 2 bases, with 10 bases remaining between them. CDR3 sequence (DNA): TGTGCCAGCAGTGAAGGCGGGGCACCCACAGATACGCAGTATTTT. Encoded protein: CASSEGGAPTDTQYF.

The chain carries TRBV6-5 and TRBJ1-1; D may be TRBD1 (5 bases). Deletions cut 9 bases from V and 1 base from J, with 18 bases between. The CDR3 has 15 residues. Germline V gene sequence: CDR1 MNHEY, CDR2 SVGAGI. For the CDR3, the DNA is TGTGCCAGTAAACTGACCGGGACTCAGAACACTGAAGCTTTCTTT. The encoded protein is CASKLTGTQNTEAFF.

The chain links TRBV19 to TRBJ1-2, with D possibly matching TRBD1 (6 bases). CDR3 length: 13 amino acids. V gave up 11 bases and J gave up 8 bases, with 21 bases separating them. Per the germline V gene, CDR1 is LNHDA and CDR2 is SQIVND (reference sequence). CDR3 protein: CAGRTGSRGGYTF. The CDR3 DNA sequence: TGTGCCGGTCGAACAGGGAGTCGAGGCGGCTACACCTTC.

Many counts were recorded for this clone. The chain couples TRBV9 to TRBJ1-2; D unclear. Germline CDR1 is SGDLS and CDR2 is YYNGEE. The CDR3 loop spans 11 amino acids. V was cut by 4 bases and J by 6 bases, with 7 bases left in between. The CDR3 spells CASSSEDGYTF. The CDR3, as DNA: TGTGCCAGCAGCTCAGAGGATGGCTACACCTTC.

V gene TRBV5-4 combines with J gene TRBJ1-3, with a possible D match to TRBD1 (5 bases). V lost 3 bases, J lost 0 bases, and 10 bases lay in between. The CDR3 totals 15 residues. Germline CDR1 is SGHNT and CDR2 is YYREEE (reference sequence). CDR3 region: CASSSDSGSGNTIYF. The CDR3 region has the DNA TGTGCCAGCAGCTCCGACAGTGGCTCTGGAAACACCATATATTTT.

This clone appeared a few times. V usage is TRBV27 and J usage is TRBJ1-2, with 10 bases fitting TRBD1. The CDR3 loop spans 15 amino acids. The J segment lost 8 bases and the V segment lost 2 bases, leaving 8 bases of the junction unmatched. The V gene's germline CDR1 is MNHEY and CDR2 SMNVEV (reference sequence). The CDR3 DNA reads TGTGCCAGCAGTTTAGGCCGCCCGGGACAGGGGGGCTACACCTTC. Its protein product is CASSLGRPGQGGYTF.

The chain is built from TRBV15 and TRBJ1-4, with 8 bases that match TRBD1. The CDR3 consists of 15 residues. Germline loops: CDR1 LNHNV, CDR2 YYDKDF (reference sequence). V was clipped by 5 bases and J by 5 bases; unmatched bases: 7. CDR3 sequence: CATSPGQGSNEKLFF. DNA for the CDR3: TGTGCCACCAGCCCCGGACAGGGTTCAAATGAAAAACTGTTTTTT. Based on the CDR3 plus reference TRBV15 and TRBJ1-4, the full variable domain is DAMVIQNPRYQVTQFGKPVTLSCSQTLNHNVMYWYQQKSSQAPKLLFHYYDKDFNNEADTPDNFQSRRPNTSFCFLDIRSPGLGDTAMYLCATSPGQGSNEKLFFGSGTQLSVL.

The chain carries TRBV7-2 and TRBJ1-4, with 7 bases aligning to TRBD1. Germline V lookup: CDR1 SGHTA, CDR2 FQGNSA. This CDR3 is 16 amino acids long. V shed 6 bases and J 1 base; nucleotides not matched to a gene: 8. CDR3 in DNA: TGTGCCAGCAGTCCAGGGGGGTTCGAAACTAATGAAAAACTGTTTTTT. It yields the protein CASSPGGFETNEKLFF.